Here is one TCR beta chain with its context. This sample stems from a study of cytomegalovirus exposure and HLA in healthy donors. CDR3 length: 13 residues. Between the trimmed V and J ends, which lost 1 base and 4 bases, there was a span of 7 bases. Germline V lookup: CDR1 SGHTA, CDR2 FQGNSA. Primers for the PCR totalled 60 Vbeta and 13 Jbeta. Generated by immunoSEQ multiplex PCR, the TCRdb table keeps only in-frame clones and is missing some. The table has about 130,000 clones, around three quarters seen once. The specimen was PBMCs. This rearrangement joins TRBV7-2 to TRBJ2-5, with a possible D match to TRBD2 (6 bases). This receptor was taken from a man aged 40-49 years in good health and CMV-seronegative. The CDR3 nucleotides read TGTGCCAGCAGCTTAGGGGGAGGAGAGACCCAGTACTTC. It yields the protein CASSLGGGETQYF.